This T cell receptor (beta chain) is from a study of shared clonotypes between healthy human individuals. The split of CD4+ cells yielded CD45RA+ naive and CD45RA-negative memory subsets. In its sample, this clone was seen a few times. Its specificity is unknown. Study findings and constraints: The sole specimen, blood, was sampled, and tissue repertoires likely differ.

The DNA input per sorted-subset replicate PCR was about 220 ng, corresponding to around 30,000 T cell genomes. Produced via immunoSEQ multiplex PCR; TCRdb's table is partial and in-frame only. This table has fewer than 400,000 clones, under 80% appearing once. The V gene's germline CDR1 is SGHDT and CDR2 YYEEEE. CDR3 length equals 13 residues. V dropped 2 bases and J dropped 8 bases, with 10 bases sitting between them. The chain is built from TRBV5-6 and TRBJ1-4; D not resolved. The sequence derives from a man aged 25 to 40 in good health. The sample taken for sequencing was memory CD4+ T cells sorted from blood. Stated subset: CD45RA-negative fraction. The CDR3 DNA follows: TGTGCCAGCAGCTTTGGGAGAACAGAAAAACTGTTTTTT. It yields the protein CASSFGRTEKLFF.